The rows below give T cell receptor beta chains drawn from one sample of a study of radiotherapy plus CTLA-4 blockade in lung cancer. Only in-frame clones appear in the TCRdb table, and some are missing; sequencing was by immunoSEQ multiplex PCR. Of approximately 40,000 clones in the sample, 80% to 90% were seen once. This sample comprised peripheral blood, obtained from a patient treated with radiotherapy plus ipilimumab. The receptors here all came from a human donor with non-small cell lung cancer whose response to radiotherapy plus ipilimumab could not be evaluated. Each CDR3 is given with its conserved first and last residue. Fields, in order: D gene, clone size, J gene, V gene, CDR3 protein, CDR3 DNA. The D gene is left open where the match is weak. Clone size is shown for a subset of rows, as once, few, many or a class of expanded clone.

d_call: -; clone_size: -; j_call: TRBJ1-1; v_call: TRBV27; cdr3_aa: CASRPLTENTEAFF; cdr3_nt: TGTGCCAGCAGACCCTTGACAGAGAACACTGAAGCTTTCTTT
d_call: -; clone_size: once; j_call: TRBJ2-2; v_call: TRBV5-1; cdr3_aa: CASSRAHSDIHTGELFF; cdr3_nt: TGCGCCAGCAGTCGCGCCCATAGCGACATCCACACCGGGGAGCTGTTTTTT
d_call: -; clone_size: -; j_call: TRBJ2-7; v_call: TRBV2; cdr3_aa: CASSEGGIAQGQYF; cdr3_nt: TGTGCCAGCAGTGAAGGCGGGATTGCTCAGGGGCAGTACTTC
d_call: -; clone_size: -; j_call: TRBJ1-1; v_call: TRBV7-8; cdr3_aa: CASSPSGTEAFF; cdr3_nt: TGTGCCAGCAGCCCATCAGGAACTGAAGCTTTCTTT
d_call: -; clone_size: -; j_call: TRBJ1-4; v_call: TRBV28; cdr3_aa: CASRDRGKLFF; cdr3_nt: TGTGCCAGCAGGGACAGAGGCAAACTGTTTTTT
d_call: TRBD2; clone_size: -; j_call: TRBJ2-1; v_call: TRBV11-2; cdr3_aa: CASSLGTSGRGYNEQFF; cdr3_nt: TGTGCCAGCAGCTTAGGGACTAGCGGGAGGGGTTACAATGAGCAGTTCTTC
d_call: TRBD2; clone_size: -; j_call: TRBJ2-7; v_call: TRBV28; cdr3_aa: CASSLGTSGSYEQYF; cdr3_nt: TGTGCCAGCAGTTTAGGGACTAGCGGGAGTTACGAGCAGTACTTC
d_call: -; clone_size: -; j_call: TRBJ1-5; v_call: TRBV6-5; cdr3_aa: CASSYGGSQPQHF; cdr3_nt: TGTGCCAGCAGTTATGGGGGGTCTCAGCCCCAGCATTTT
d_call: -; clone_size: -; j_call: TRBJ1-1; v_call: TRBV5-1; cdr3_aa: CASSFGPTELEAFF; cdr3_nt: TGCGCCAGCAGCTTTGGTCCGACAGAGCTTGAAGCTTTCTTT
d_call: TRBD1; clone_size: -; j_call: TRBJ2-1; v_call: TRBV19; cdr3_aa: CASSPDRGRGVGQFF; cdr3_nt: TGTGCCAGTAGTCCGGACAGGGGGCGAGGTGTGGGGCAGTTCTTC
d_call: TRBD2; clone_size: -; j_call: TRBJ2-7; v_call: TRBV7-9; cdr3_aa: CASSSGTTPYEQYF; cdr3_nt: TGTGCCAGCAGCTCCGGGACTACCCCCTACGAGCAGTACTTC
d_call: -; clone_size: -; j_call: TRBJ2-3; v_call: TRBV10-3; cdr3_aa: CAISVGGSADTQYF; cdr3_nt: TGTGCCATCAGTGTCGGAGGGAGCGCAGATACGCAGTATTTT
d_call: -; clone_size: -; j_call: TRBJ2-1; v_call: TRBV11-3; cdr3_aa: CASSSKASGTYYNEQFF; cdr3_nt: TGTGCCAGCAGCTCCAAGGCGTCCGGGACTTACTACAATGAGCAGTTCTTC
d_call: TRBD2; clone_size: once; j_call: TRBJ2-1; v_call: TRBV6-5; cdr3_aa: CASSYSGTSGINEQFF; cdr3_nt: TGTGCCAGCAGTTACTCCGGGACTAGCGGGATCAATGAGCAGTTCTTC
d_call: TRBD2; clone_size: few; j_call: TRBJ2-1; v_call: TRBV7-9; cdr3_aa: CASSLVSGGVSYNEQFF; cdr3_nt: TGTGCCAGCAGCTTAGTTAGCGGGGGGGTCTCCTACAATGAGCAGTTCTTC
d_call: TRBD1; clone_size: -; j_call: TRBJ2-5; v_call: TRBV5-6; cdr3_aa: CASSWGQGKETQYF; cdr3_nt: TGTGCCAGCAGCTGGGGACAGGGTAAAGAGACCCAGTACTTC
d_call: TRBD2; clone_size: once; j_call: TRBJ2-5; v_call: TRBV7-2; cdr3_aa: CASSWGSGGGLETQYF; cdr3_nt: TGTGCCAGCAGCTGGGGTAGCGGGGGGGGGCTAGAGACCCAGTACTTC
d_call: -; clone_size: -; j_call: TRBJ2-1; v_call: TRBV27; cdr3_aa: CASSLGALPPNNEQFF; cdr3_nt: TGTGCCAGCAGTTTGGGGGCGTTACCACCCAACAATGAGCAGTTCTTC
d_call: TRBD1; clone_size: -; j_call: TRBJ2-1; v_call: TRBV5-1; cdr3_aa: CASSLGDRELNEQFF; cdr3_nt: TGCGCCAGCAGCTTGGGGGACAGGGAATTGAATGAGCAGTTCTTC
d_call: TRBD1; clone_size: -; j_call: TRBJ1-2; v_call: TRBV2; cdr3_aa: CASIRDRGNYGYTF; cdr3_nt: TGTGCCAGCATCCGGGACAGGGGGAACTATGGCTACACCTTC
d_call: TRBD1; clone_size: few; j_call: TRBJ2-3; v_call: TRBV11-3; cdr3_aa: CASSVLTGGYDTQYF; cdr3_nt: TGTGCCAGCAGCGTTCTGACAGGGGGCTACGATACGCAGTATTTT
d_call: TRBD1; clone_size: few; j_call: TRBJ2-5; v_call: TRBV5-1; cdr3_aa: CASSLGGTEQETQYF; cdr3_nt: TGCGCCAGCAGCTTGGGGGGGACAGAACAAGAGACCCAGTACTTC
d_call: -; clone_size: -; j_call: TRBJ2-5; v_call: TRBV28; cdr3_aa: CASSRPRQTQETQYF; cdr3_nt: TGTGCCAGCAGTAGACCCAGACAGACACAAGAGACCCAGTACTTC
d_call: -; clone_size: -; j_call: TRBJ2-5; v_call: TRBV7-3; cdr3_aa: CASSFPAEETQYF; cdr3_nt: TGTGCCAGCAGCTTCCCAGCGGAAGAGACCCAGTACTTC
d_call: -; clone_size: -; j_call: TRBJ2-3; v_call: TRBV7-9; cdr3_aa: CASGTWGSDTQYF; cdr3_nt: TGTGCCAGTGGGACTTGGGGGTCAGATACGCAGTATTTT
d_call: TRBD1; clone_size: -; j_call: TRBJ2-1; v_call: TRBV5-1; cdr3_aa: CASSLGPQGDGNEQFF; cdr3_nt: TGCGCCAGCAGCTTGGGGCCCCAGGGGGATGGGAATGAGCAGTTCTTC
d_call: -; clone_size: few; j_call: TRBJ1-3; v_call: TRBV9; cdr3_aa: CASSVDFRGGNTIYF; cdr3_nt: TGTGCCAGCAGCGTAGATTTCCGCGGGGGAAACACCATATATTTT
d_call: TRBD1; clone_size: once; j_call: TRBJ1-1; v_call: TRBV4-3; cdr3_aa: CASSLNLQGDTEAFF; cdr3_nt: TGCGCCAGCAGCCTAAACTTACAGGGGGACACTGAAGCTTTCTTT
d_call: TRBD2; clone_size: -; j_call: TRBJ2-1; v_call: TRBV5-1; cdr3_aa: CASSLAAAGGGSEQFF; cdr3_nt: TGCGCCAGCAGCTTGGCCGCAGCGGGGGGGGGCAGTGAGCAGTTCTTC
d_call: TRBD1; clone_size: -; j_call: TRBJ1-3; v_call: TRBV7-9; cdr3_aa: CASSSWTGTFSGNTIYF; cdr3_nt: TGTGCCAGCAGCTCCTGGACAGGGACCTTCTCTGGAAACACCATATATTTT
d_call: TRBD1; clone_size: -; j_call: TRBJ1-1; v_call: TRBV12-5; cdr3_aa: CASGLRTGGRTEAFF; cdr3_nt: TGTGCTAGTGGTTTGCGGACAGGGGGAAGGACTGAAGCTTTCTTT
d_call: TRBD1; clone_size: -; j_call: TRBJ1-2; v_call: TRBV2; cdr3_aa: CASTRDSRNGYTF; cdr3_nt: TGTGCCAGCACCCGGGACAGCAGGAATGGCTACACCTTC
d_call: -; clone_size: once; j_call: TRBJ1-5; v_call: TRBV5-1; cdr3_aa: CASSLVPGTPQSPQPQHF; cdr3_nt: TGCGCCAGCAGCTTGGTTCCAGGGACACCTCAATCTCCGCAGCCCCAGCATTTT
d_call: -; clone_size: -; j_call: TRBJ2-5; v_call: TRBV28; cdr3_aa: CASSSPSAGETQYF; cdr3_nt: TGTGCCAGCAGTTCCCCTTCGGCGGGAGAGACCCAGTACTTC